This entry lists 17 T cell receptor beta chains sequenced from one sample in a study of beta chain features in type 1 diabetes. Broader study findings: Moderate yet significant TCRB CDR3 shortening was seen in Type 1 diabetes patients in all four CD4+ subsets.

Expressed TCRB transcripts got sequenced, as all isolated RNA was reverse transcribed. Produced via immunoSEQ multiplex PCR; TCRdb's table is partial and in-frame only. The table records roughly 730,000 clones, around 15% of them present only once. Their cognate antigens are unknown. The sample taken for sequencing was naive CD4+ T cells from blood. The receptors were gathered from a man aged 18 to 30 with type 1 diabetes.

The chain has TRBV9 and TRBJ2-7; the D gene is possibly TRBD1 (6 bases). Germline V gives CDR1 SGDLS, CDR2 YYNGEE. The CDR3 contains 15 residues. Trimming stripped 3 bases from V and 3 bases from J, with 16 bases between. CDR3 residues: CASSAHGQTHYEQYF. CDR3 nucleotides: TGTGCCAGCAGCGCGCATGGACAGACGCACTACGAGCAGTACTTC.

The chain uses TRBV28 and TRBJ1-1; D perhaps matches TRBD1 (6 bases). The CDR3 totals 13 residues. The V gene's germline CDR1 is MDHEN and CDR2 SYDVKM. V was cut by 3 bases and J by 5 bases, with 10 bases left in between. The CDR3: CASSFPRGTEAFF. The DNA of the CDR3 is TGTGCCAGCAGTTTCCCCAGGGGAACTGAAGCTTTCTTT. The full variable domain, rest sourced from reference TRBV28 and TRBJ1-1, is DVKVTQSSRYLVKRTGEKVFLECVQDMDHENMFWYRQDPGLGLRLIYFSYDVKMKEKGDIPEGYSVSREKKERFSLILESASTNQTSMYLCASSFPRGTEAFFGQGTRLTVV.

This clone occurred a few times. The J gene is TRBJ1-5, the V gene TRBV7-2, with D possibly matching TRBD1 (5 bases). This CDR3 contains 16 residues. Trimming took 1 base from V and 2 from J, leaving 12 bases between them. Germline assignment: CDR1 SGHTA and CDR2 FQGNSA. CDR3 nucleotide sequence: TGTGCCAGCAGCTTAGTGGGGGGAGGGGGCAATCAGCCCCAGCATTTT. This codes for CASSLVGGGGNQPQHF.

This rearrangement joins TRBV30 to TRBJ2-7; 8 nucleotides line up with TRBD1. J was trimmed by 6 bases and V by 0 bases; bases with no gene match: 10. This CDR3 spans 15 amino acids. Germline values: CDR1 GTSNPN, CDR2 SVGIG (reference sequence). For the CDR3, the DNA is TGTGCCTGGAGTGTACGGGCAGGGGGCACGGGCGAGCAGTACTTC. Residues: CAWSVRAGGTGEQYF.

V gene TRBV14 combines with J gene TRBJ2-3; D is uncertain. The germline gives CDR1 SGHDN, CDR2 FVKESK. CDR3 size: 16 residues. V shed 1 base and J shed 4 bases, with 15 bases lying between them. In DNA, the CDR3 is TGTGCCAGCAGCCAAGCGCCCAGCATCAGTGCAGATACGCAGTATTTT. Translation gives CASSQAPSISADTQYF.

The V gene is TRBV27, the J gene TRBJ2-3; 11 bases are shared with TRBD2. V was pared by 6 bases and J by 3 bases, with 5 bases of the junction left unmatched. CDR1 MNHEY and CDR2 SMNVEV come from the germline V gene (reference sequence). The CDR3 has 15 amino acids. The CDR3 DNA follows: TGTGCCAGCAGGGCCGGGACTAGCGGAACAGATACGCAGTATTTT. Translating it yields CASRAGTSGTDTQYF.

This clone was detected only a few times. The genes are TRBV30 and TRBJ1-5, with 7 bases that match TRBD1. CDR1 is GTSNPN, CDR2 SVGIG, per germline (reference sequence). V trimming: 4 bases; J trimming: 2 bases; junction bases outside the gene matches: 8. The CDR3 is 15 amino acids. This CDR3 is CAWTPQGGGNQPQHF. The CDR3 coding sequence is TGTGCCTGGACGCCCCAAGGGGGCGGCAATCAGCCCCAGCATTTT.

This CDR3 reads CASSEGMSGANVLTF. In DNA form, the CDR3 reads TGTGCCAGCAGTGAAGGGATGTCCGGGGCCAACGTCCTGACTTTC. The chain recombines TRBV2 with TRBJ2-6; no firm D call. Germline V gene sequence: CDR1 SNHLY, CDR2 FYNNEI. The CDR3 has 15 residues. V was cut by 1 base and J by 4 bases, with 8 bases left in between.

This clone was counted a few times. V usage is TRBV9 and J usage is TRBJ1-5; TRBD1 agrees at 10 bases. V was pared by 4 bases and J by 8 bases, with 12 bases of the junction left unmatched. Germline-derived CDR1 and CDR2 are SGDLS and YYNGEE. The CDR3 sequence is 16 residues long. CDR3 sequence: CASSRGGDRGGEPQHF. The DNA for the CDR3 is TGTGCCAGCAGCCGCGGAGGGGACAGGGGAGGGGAGCCCCAGCATTTT.

This clone came up a few times. The V gene is TRBV4-1, the J gene TRBJ1-1; tentatively, D is TRBD1 (5 bases). The CDR3 totals 17 residues. CDR1 is MGHRA, CDR2 YSYEKL, per germline. Trimming shortened V by 1 base and J by 11 bases, and 26 bases separated the two germline ends. CDR3 residues: CASSQAPYGGKRPSAFF. For the CDR3, the DNA is TGCGCCAGCAGCCAAGCCCCCTACGGGGGGAAGCGACCCTCGGCTTTCTTT.

The gene calls are TRBV9 and TRBJ1-6; 7 bases fit TRBD1. The CDR3 contains 15 residues. Per the germline V gene, CDR1 is SGDLS and CDR2 is YYNGEE. After removal of 4 bases from V and 7 bases from J, the junction contained 8 bases not matched to a gene. CDR3 in amino acids: CASSSTQGTNSPLHF. The CDR3 region has the DNA TGTGCCAGCAGCTCAACACAGGGGACGAATTCACCCCTCCACTTT.

This clone was seen a handful of times. V is TRBV2 and J is TRBJ2-3; 8 bases are shared with TRBD2. The V gene end was trimmed by 5 bases and the J gene end by 6 bases; junction bases not matched to a gene: 13. The CDR3 spans 16 residues. Germline values: CDR1 SNHLY, CDR2 FYNNEI. The CDR3 DNA reads TGTGCCAGCAGTCCAATGCTTGGCGGGGGGCTGGATACGCAGTATTTT. It is translated as CASSPMLGGGLDTQYF.

Only a few counts were recorded for this clone. The chain links TRBV30 to TRBJ2-3, with TRBD2 matching over 8 bases. The CDR3 extends over 15 amino acids. The V gene's germline CDR1 is GTSNPN and CDR2 SVGIG (reference sequence). J gave up 2 bases and V 2 bases, and 6 bases lay outside the gene matches. The DNA of the CDR3 is TGTGCCTGGAGTATCCTAGCGGGCTACACAGATACGCAGTATTTT. Protein product: CAWSILAGYTDTQYF.

This clone was observed a few times. The V and J genes are TRBV2 and TRBJ1-2; 7 bases are a match to TRBD1. The CDR3 runs to 13 residues. The germline V gene encodes CDR1 SNHLY and CDR2 FYNNEI. The V and J ends lost 4 bases and 8 bases, in that order; junction bases with no gene match: 7. In DNA, the CDR3 is TGTGCCAGCAGTGGCGGGGACAGCTGGGGCTACACCTTC. This encodes CASSGGDSWGYTF.

There are a few counts of this clone. The CDR3 DNA reads TGTGCCAGCAGCCTTGCACTGGACCCCTATGGCTACACCTTC. Translation: CASSLALDPYGYTF. The rearrangement joins TRBV5-4 to TRBJ1-2; D remains unclear. CDR1 and CDR2 (germline): SGHNT, YYREEE (reference sequence). This CDR3 contains 14 residues. Between the trimmed V and J ends, which lost 4 bases and 4 bases, there was a span of 14 bases. Using reference TRBV5-4 and TRBJ1-2 for the parts outside the CDR3, the full variable domain is ETGVTQSPTHLIKTRGQQVTLRCSSQSGHNTVSWYQQALGQGPQFIFQYYREEENGRGNFPPRFSGLQFPNYSSELNVNALELDDSALYLCASSLALDPYGYTFGSGTRLTVV.

The table lists this clone with a few counts. This chain links TRBV6-5 with TRBJ2-7; 8 positions agree with TRBD1. Germline V gives CDR1 MNHEY, CDR2 SVGAGI. This CDR3 region has 15 residues. V trimming: 0 bases; J trimming: 0 bases; junction bases outside the gene matches: 1. The CDR3 spells CASSYSQGVSYEQYF. In DNA, the CDR3 is TGTGCCAGCAGTTACTCACAGGGGGTCTCCTACGAGCAGTACTTC.

This chain links TRBV7-9 with TRBJ1-2; no firm D call. The germline gives CDR1 SEHNR, CDR2 FQNEAQ (reference sequence). The CDR3 has 15 amino acids. V lost 5 bases to trimming and J lost 5 bases, with 18 bases between them. The CDR3 sequence: CASSPNHDTVYGYTF. The CDR3 DNA sequence: TGTGCCAGCAGCCCAAACCATGACACGGTTTATGGCTACACCTTC.